What follows are 4 T cell receptor beta chains derived from one specimen sequenced in a study of shared clonotypes between healthy human individuals. Data came from immunoSEQ multiplex PCR; TCRdb stores just in-frame clones and leaves some out. The sample lists about 1.1 million clones, 70% to 80% seen once, with 0.52% in the top ten. Sequencing was done on a sample of memory CD4+ T cells from PBMCs. The sample's subset: CD45RA-negative fraction. These TCRs come from a man in his late teens or twenties in good health. Some clones in this sample may be carry-over from other donors' samples.

V is TRBV5-5 and J is TRBJ1-5; maybe TRBD1 (5 bases). V dropped 0 bases and J dropped 0 bases, with 7 bases sitting between them. The CDR3 sequence is 15 residues long. Germline-derived CDR1 and CDR2 are SGHKS and YYEKEE (reference sequence). CDR3 nucleotide sequence: TGTGCCAGCAGCTTGGTGGGGGGTAGCAATCAGCCCCAGCATTTT. This encodes CASSLVGGSNQPQHF.

The gene calls are TRBV5-6 and TRBJ1-1; no clear D gene. The CDR3 has 15 residues. The V and J ends lost 2 bases and 1 base respectively, with 12 bases between them. Germline CDR1 SGHDT, CDR2 YYEEEE. Here the CDR3 DNA reads TGTGCCAGCAGCTTTCGGGCGGCAGGGAACACTGAAGCTTTCTTT. As protein: CASSFRAAGNTEAFF.

This sequence joins TRBV5-1 and TRBJ1-3; a weak D match, TRBD1 (6 bases). V lost 4 bases and J lost 5, with 16 bases in between. The V gene's germline CDR1 is SGHRS and CDR2 YFSETQ. This CDR3 comprises 15 residues. For the CDR3, the DNA is TGCGCCAGCAGCCCCCCTCTACAGGGACGAAACACCATATATTTT. The encoded protein is CASSPPLQGRNTIYF.

The chain joins TRBV5-1 to TRBJ2-7; 12 nucleotides line up with TRBD2. Germline V gives CDR1 SGHRS, CDR2 YFSETQ. The CDR3 length is 14 residues. Trimming took 3 bases from V and 5 from J; bases not matched to a gene: 3. The CDR3 reads CASSSLAGGDEQYF. Written as DNA, the CDR3 is TGCGCCAGCAGCTCTCTAGCGGGAGGGGACGAGCAGTACTTC.